This TCR beta chain is from a study of shared clonotypes between healthy human individuals. Germline V gene data show CDR1 as MDHEN and CDR2 as SYDVKM. This CDR3 comprises 19 residues. After removal of 4 bases from V and 1 base from J, the junction contained 11 bases not matched to a gene. Clones were sequenced by immunoSEQ multiplex PCR, and TCRdb holds only the in-frame ones, with some missing. The table has approximately 2.3 million clones, approximately 95% seen once. The V gene is TRBV28, the J gene TRBJ2-5; 14 bases agree with TRBD2. The sequence derives from a man between 18 and 29 years old in good health. Some clones in this sample may be carry-over from other donors' samples. The material sequenced was naive CD4+ T cells from PBMCs. The subset here: CD45RA+ positively selected. In DNA form, the CDR3 reads TGTGCCAGCAGTTCCCCAAGACTAGCGGGAGGGTTTTCCCAAGAGACCCAGTACTTC. The encoded protein is CASSSPRLAGGFSQETQYF.